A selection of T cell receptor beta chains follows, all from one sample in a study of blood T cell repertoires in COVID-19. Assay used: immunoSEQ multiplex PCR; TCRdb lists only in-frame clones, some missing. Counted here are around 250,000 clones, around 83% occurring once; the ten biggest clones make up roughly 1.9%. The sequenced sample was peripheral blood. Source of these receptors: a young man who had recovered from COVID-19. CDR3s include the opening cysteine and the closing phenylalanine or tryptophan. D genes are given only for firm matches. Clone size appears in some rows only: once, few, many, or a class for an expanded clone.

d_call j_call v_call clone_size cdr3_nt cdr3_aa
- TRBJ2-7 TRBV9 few TGTGCCAGCAGCGTAGGTCAGGAGGGGCTCTACGAGCAGTACTTC CASSVGQEGLYEQYF
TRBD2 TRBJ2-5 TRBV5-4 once TGTGCCAGCAGGTCAGAACTAGCGGTGAAAGAGACCCAGTACTTC CASRSELAVKETQYF
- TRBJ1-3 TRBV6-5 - TGTGCCAGCAGGGGGGACTCCAGCTCTGGAAACACCATATATTTT CASRGDSSSGNTIYF
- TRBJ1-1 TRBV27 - TGTGCCAGCAGAAGGGACTTGGGCACTGAAGCTTTCTTT CASRRDLGTEAFF
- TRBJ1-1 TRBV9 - TGTGCCAGCAGCTTACTAGTCGACACTGAAGCTTTCTTT CASSLLVDTEAFF
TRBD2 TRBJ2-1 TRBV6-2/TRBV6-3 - TGTGCCAGCAGTTACGAGCGGGGCCTCTGGAATGAGCAGTTCTTC CASSYERGLWNEQFF
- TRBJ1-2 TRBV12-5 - TGTGCTAGTGGTTGGGGGGGCAGGGACAACAAAAATGGCTACACCTTC CASGWGGRDNKNGYTF
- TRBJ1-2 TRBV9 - TGTGCCAGCAGCGTAGGGGGGCGACGGGAATTTGAGAACTATGGCTACACCTTC CASSVGGRREFENYGYTF
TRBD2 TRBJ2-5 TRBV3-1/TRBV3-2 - TGTGCCAGCAGCCAAGATTTTGAGCGGGGGGGACAAGAGACCCAGTACTTC CASSQDFERGGQETQYF
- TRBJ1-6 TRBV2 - TGTGCCACCAATAGTGGGACAAGCAATTCACCCCTCCACTTT CATNSGTSNSPLHF
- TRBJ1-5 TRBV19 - TGTGCCAGTAGTAGTGAGGCCTACAGGTTCAATCAGCCCCAGCATTTT CASSSEAYRFNQPQHF
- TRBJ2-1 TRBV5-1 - TGCGCCAGCAGCTTGGGGCAATACAATGAGCAGTTCTTC CASSLGQYNEQFF
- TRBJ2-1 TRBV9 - TGTGCCAGCAGCGTAGGGGATCCGGGACTGACTTACAATGAGCAGTTCTTC CASSVGDPGLTYNEQFF
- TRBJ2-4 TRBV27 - TGTGCCAGCAGTTTATCCTTAGTAGCCAAAAACATTCAGTACTTC CASSLSLVAKNIQYF
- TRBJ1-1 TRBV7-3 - TGTGCCAGCAGCCCCAACCCCCTGGGAGATCCGACGGTGGGGTCTGTTGGTTTCTTT CASSPNPLGDPTVGSVGFF
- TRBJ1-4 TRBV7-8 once TGTGCCAGCAGCGCTACTGAAAAACTGTTTTTT CASSATEKLFF
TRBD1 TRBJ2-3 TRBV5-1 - TGCGCCAGCAGCCCGGGACAGGGCAGGGCAGATACGCAGTATTTT CASSPGQGRADTQYF
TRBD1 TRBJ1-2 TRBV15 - TGTGCCACCAGCAACCCAGGCGGGACAGGCTATGGCTACACCTTC CATSNPGGTGYGYTF
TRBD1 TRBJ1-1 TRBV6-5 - TGTGCCAGCAGGTCGACAGGGAGAGCTTTCTTT CASRSTGRAFF
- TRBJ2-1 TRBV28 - TGTGCCAGCTCTTCCCCTAGCTCCTACAATGAGCAGTTCTTC CASSSPSSYNEQFF
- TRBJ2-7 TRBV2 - TGTGCCAGCAGTCTAAGCGTAGGAGGCCTAATCACCGACGAGCAGTACTTC CASSLSVGGLITDEQYF
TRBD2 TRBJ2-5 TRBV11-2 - TGTGCCAGCAGCCTCACACCGTGGACTAGCGGGGGTAAAGAGACCCAGTACTTC CASSLTPWTSGGKETQYF
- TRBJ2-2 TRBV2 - TGTGCCAGCAGTGATCGGCGGGGGCGTACCGGGGAGCTGTTTTTT CASSDRRGRTGELFF
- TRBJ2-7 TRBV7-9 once TGTGCCAGCAGCTGGGGAACAGGCTACGAGCAGTACTTC CASSWGTGYEQYF
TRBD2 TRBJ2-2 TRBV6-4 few TGTGCCAGCAGCCGGACTAGCAGACCGCGCGACACCGGGGAGCTGTTTTTT CASSRTSRPRDTGELFF
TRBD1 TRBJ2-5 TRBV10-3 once TGTGCCATCAGGGGACAGGGGGCGGCCCAAGAGACCCAGTACTTC CAIRGQGAAQETQYF
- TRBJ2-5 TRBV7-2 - TGTGCCAGCAGCTACCGGGGGGCCACTCAAGAGACCCAGTACTTC CASSYRGATQETQYF
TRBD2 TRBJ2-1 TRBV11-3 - TGTGCCAGCAGCTTAAGCGGGGGCTTCGATGAGCAGTTCTTC CASSLSGGFDEQFF
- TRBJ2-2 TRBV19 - TGTGCCAGTAGTCTAGTAACAGGGAAGGGGCTGTTTTTT CASSLVTGKGLFF
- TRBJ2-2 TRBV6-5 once TGTGCCAGCAGTCCCATGGAGACCGGGGAGCTGTTTTTT CASSPMETGELFF
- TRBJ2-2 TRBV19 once TGTGCCACCGCCCGGGGGACCACCGGGGAGCTGTTTTTT CATARGTTGELFF
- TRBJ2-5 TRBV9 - TGTGCCAGCAGCACCTACGACAGGAGTGGAGAGACCCAGTACTTC CASSTYDRSGETQYF
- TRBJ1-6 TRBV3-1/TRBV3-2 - TGTGCCAGCAGTCAAACTCTCCTTAGGACAGATAATTCACCCCTCCACTTT CASSQTLLRTDNSPLHF
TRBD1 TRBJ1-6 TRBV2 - TGTGCCAGCAACCGGGACAGGGGGCAATCACCCCTCCACTTT CASNRDRGQSPLHF
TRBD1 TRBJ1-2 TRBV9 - TGTGCCAGCAGCGTAGGACAGGGAAATCACTATGGCTACACCTTC CASSVGQGNHYGYTF
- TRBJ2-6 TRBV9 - TGTGCCAGCAGCGTAGAACACACTGGGGCCAACGTCCTGACTTTC CASSVEHTGANVLTF
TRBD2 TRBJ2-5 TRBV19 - TGTGCCAGTAGTGGAGCGGGGAAAGAGACCCAGTACTTC CASSGAGKETQYF
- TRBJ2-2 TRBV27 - TGTGCCAGCAGTACGGACCCGGCGGGGACCGGGGAGCTGTTTTTT CASSTDPAGTGELFF
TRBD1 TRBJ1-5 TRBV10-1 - TGCGCCAGCTTCCAGGGGGCCTCTAGCAATCAGCCCCAGCATTTT CASFQGASSNQPQHF
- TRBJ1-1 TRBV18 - TGTGCCAGCTCACCCCTTGGGGGAGGTCTGAACACTGAAGCTTTCTTT CASSPLGGGLNTEAFF
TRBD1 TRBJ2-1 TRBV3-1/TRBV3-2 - TGTGCCAGCAGACGGGACAGCTCCTACAATGAGCAGTTCTTC CASRRDSSYNEQFF
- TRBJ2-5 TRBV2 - TGTGCCAGCAGTCGGGACAAAAGTCAGCAAGAGACCCAGTACTTC CASSRDKSQQETQYF
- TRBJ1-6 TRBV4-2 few TGTGCCAGCAGCCAAGAAATCCAGGGAGGGAATTCACCCCTCCACTTT CASSQEIQGGNSPLHF
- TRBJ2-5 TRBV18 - TGTGCCAGCCGGAGCTTGGAGACCCAGTACTTC CASRSLETQYF
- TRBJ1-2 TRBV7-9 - TGTGCCAGCAGCCCCAGAAACAGGGAGGGGACTAACTATGGCTACACCTTC CASSPRNREGTNYGYTF
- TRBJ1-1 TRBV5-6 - TGTGCCAGCAGCTTGACAGGGAGGGACACTGAAGCTTTCTTT CASSLTGRDTEAFF
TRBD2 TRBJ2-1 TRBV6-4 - TGTGCCAGCAGTGACTCGAGCGGGGGGGCGGAAATATGGTTCTTC CASSDSSGGAEIWFF
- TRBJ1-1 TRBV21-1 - TGTGCCAGCACCCACGGGGGAAACACTGAAGCTTTCTTT CASTHGGNTEAFF
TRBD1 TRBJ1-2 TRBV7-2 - TGTGCCAGCAAACAGGGGGACTATGGCTACACCTTC CASKQGDYGYTF
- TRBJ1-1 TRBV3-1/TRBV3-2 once TGTGCCAGCAGCGGCTCAGGGATTTGGACTGAAGCTTTCTTT CASSGSGIWTEAFF
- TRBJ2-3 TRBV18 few TGTGCCAGCTCACCCGTAAGCACAGATACGCAGTATTTT CASSPVSTDTQYF